The 8 T cell receptor beta chains presented below share a single source sample, sequenced in a study of long-term antiretroviral therapy in people with HIV. At survey level, the immunoSEQ assay was run in its v3.0 version. Repertoires were generated with immunoSEQ multiplex PCR, while TCRdb's copy carries only in-frame clones and drops some. The profile shows about 34,000 clones, 94% of them singletons. The sample here was unsorted PBMCs, taken approximately 5.1 years after starting antiretroviral therapy. The receptor source for this set is a woman aged 45 to 65 with HIV.

CDR3 loop: CATSRVPSGGTDTQYF. The CDR3 DNA reads TGTGCCACCAGCAGAGTACCGAGCGGGGGCACAGATACGCAGTATTTT. V gene TRBV15 combines with J gene TRBJ2-3, with 7 nucleotides matching TRBD2. The V segment lost 1 base and the J segment 1 base; nucleotides outside the gene matches: 5. The CDR3 sequence is 16 residues long. CDR1 is LNHNV, CDR2 YYDKDF, per germline (reference sequence).

CDR3 in DNA: TGTGCCAGCAGCCCGACAGGGGGATTCACTGAAGCTTTCTTT. As protein: CASSPTGGFTEAFF. The chain carries TRBV7-8 and TRBJ1-1; TRBD1 agrees at 9 bases. Germline V gives CDR1 SGHVS, CDR2 FQNEAQ. The CDR3 is 14 residues long. V shed 5 bases and J 4 bases; nucleotides not matched to a gene: 5.

The chain couples TRBV7-6 to TRBJ1-2, with 8 bases fitting TRBD1. CDR1 SGHVS and CDR2 FNYEAQ come from the germline V gene. CDR3 length: 13 residues. Unmatched junction bases numbered 3, after V lost 5 bases and J lost 4 bases. CDR3 coding DNA: TGTGCCAGCAGCCAAGGACAGGGCTATGGCTACACCTTC. This codes for CASSQGQGYGYTF.

The chain links TRBV28 to TRBJ2-7; unclear D gene. Germline CDR1 is MDHEN and CDR2 is SYDVKM. This CDR3 is built from 15 residues. Trimming pared 5 bases from V and 1 base from J, leaving 15 bases between. The CDR3 protein is CASSPPAARSYEQYF. CDR3 nucleotide sequence: TGTGCCAGCAGTCCCCCGGCAGCTAGATCCTACGAGCAGTACTTC.

This chain uses TRBV10-3 with TRBJ2-2; TRBD1 might be the D (5 bases). Between the trimmed V and J ends, which lost 5 bases and 6 bases, there was a span of 13 bases. The CDR3 runs 14 residues. Germline CDR1 and CDR2: ENHRY and SYGVKD. The CDR3, as DNA: TGTGCCATCAGTCAGGGTCTTGAATCCGGGGAGCTGTTTTTT. Amino acids: CAISQGLESGELFF.

The rearrangement links TRBV4-2 to TRBJ1-1; D unresolved. In germline, CDR1 is LGHNA, CDR2 YNFKEQ. Trimming removed 0 bases from V and 0 bases from J, with 5 bases in between. CDR3 length equals 14 residues. CDR3 DNA: TGTGCCAGCAGCCAAGAACCGATGAACACTGAAGCTTTCTTT. Translated: CASSQEPMNTEAFF.

The chain is built from TRBV5-1 and TRBJ2-3; unclear D gene. Per the germline V gene, CDR1 is SGHRS and CDR2 is YFSETQ. The CDR3 has 15 residues. The germline V and J ends were trimmed by 1 base and 0 bases, with 9 bases remaining between them. CDR3 DNA: TGCGCCAGCAGCTTGTGGTGGGCTAGCACAGATACGCAGTATTTT. This translates into CASSLWWASTDTQYF.

This clone has only one observation. Here the CDR3 reads CASSDKSGASHEQFF. DNA of the CDR3: TGTGCCAGCAGTGACAAGAGCGGGGCCAGCCATGAGCAGTTCTTC. V usage is TRBV6-4 and J usage is TRBJ2-1, with 7 bases matching TRBD2. Unmatched junction bases numbered 9, after V lost 2 bases and J lost 8 bases. The CDR3 contains 15 residues. Germline assignment: CDR1 MRHNA and CDR2 SNTAGT.